The sequence of this T cell receptor (beta chain) was determined in a study of OX40 agonist ivuxolimab in advanced cancers. On the study more broadly: Cohort: roughly 79% men, mean age approximately 60, aged about 23 to 80. A history of anti-PD-1, anti-PD-L1 or anti-CTLA-4 therapy was acceptable, and over 35% had some.

The table lists this clone with a count of one. Antigen: not known. Distinct nucleotide sequences in the sample also encode this CDR3. Libraries were prepared by immunoSEQ multiplex PCR; TCRdb keeps only in-frame clonotypes and omits some of them. In the table there are tens of thousands of clones, 90% of which are singletons. The CDR3 consists of 16 residues. The germline gives CDR1 SGHRS, CDR2 YFSETQ. V lost 4 bases to trimming and J lost 5 bases; unmatched junction nucleotides: 12. Study results and caveats: Determination of antigen specificity was not performed for the expanded peripheral T cells.

Source: CD4+ or CD8+ T cells sorted from blood, taken in a trial of the OX40 agonist ivuxolimab. The origin of this receptor is an adult with an advanced solid tumor such as melanoma, head and neck, liver or kidney cancer. The chain joins TRBV5-1 to TRBJ2-5; 9 nucleotides line up with TRBD2. DNA for the CDR3: TGCGCCAGCAGCACTGGACTCGCGGGGGGGCGGGAGACCCAGTACTTC. It is translated as CASSTGLAGGRETQYF.